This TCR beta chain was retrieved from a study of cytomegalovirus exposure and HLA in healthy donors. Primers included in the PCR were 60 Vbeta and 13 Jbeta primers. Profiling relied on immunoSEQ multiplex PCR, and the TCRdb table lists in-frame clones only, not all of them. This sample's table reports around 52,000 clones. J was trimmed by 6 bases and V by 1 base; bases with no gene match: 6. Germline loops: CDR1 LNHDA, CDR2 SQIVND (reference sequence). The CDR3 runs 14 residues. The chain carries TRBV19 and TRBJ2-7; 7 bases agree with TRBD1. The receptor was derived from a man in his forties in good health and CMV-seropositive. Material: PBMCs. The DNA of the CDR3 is TGTGCCAGTAGTATAGGAAAGGGGGCGGTCGAGCAGTACTTC. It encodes CASSIGKGAVEQYF.